The sequence of this TCR beta chain was determined in a study of cytomegalovirus exposure and HLA in healthy donors (dated by TCRdb to 2016 to 2017). Background for the entire study: An earlier analysis of some 600 of the donors reported 276 Gb of sequence data and some 110 million unique TCR beta sequences obtained from some 200 million T cells. The study combined high-throughput TCR immunosequencing, statistical association of individual TCRs with disease status, and machine learning to predict cytomegalovirus infection status. Genome-wide SNP genotypes for about 60% of the 666 donors were used in a later genetic analysis, which treated that subset as a discovery cohort. An early release that covered 500 to 800 HLA-typed donors contained around 300 gigabases of sequencing data and about 93 million unique TCR sequences. About five DR-DQ haplotypes were treated as single units for association and clustering because of strong linkage in the cohort. Every repertoire in the discovery cohort had been generated on one and the same sequencing platform. Among some 400 genotyped donors of the cohort, an average of around 240,000 unique TCR beta nucleotide sequences were sequenced per donor, around 18% of them non-productive. Typing coverage differed by locus: A, B, C, DRB1 and DQB1 were typed in about 629-640 donors, DQA1 in 500 to 550, DPA1 in some 610, and DPB1 in about 450. Among the roughly 400 genotyped donors, approximately 82% belonged to the genetic ancestry cluster associated with self-reported Caucasian donors. Rather than drawing on any new phenotypic data, the later analysis identified candidate immune exposures from TCR beta sequences and the way those sequences occurred across donors. Along with the approximately 650-subject first cohort, a separate validation cohort of roughly 110 different subjects was used. A later analysis re-analyzed previously published TCR beta repertoires from roughly 690 donors and added high-resolution HLA genotyping to study TCR occurrence patterns. Class I and class II HLA loci were covered by the typing at four-digit resolution. An earlier analysis of several hundred of the donors used high-throughput TCR beta sequencing to judge whether each TCR beta V gene segment behaved as functional or pseudogenic. The aim of the study was to test whether cataloging public T cell receptors could identify signatures of past pathogen exposure. The T cell repertoires of 700 or so subjects were profiled by immunosequencing and related to cytomegalovirus serostatus. Donor age, sex, ethnicity and CMV serostatus were collected together with the repertoire data. Broader findings and caveats from the paper: Cytomegalovirus status was reported to be diagnosed by the classifier with high specificity and sensitivity in both the original and validation cohorts. Because counts were too low, 15 to 20 rarely observed V segments, including chromosome 9 orphons, were left out of the earlier analysis of approximately 580 of the donors. A later analysis found that HLA-associated TCR beta chains were more clonally expanded and had lower generation probabilities than equally common non-associated chains. A cluster of highly shared sequence variants was judged likely to represent a technical artifact of the sequencing pipeline. According to a later genetic analysis, donors in an Asian-associated ancestry cluster had fewer N-insertions in productive TCRs than the approximately 690-donor mean. Sequencing depth was assumed to be roughly uniform across donors in the presence/absence analyses, though that assumption may not hold. According to a later analysis, most CMV-associated TCR beta chains appeared to be HLA-restricted, and the HLA associations seemed to be driven largely by CMV exposure. In the study, 150 to 200 TCR beta chains were listed as associated with cytomegalovirus. Some IMGT-functional V segments, including TRBV6-2 and TRBV6-3, could not be distinguished by the 87-base-pair reads and were therefore excluded. Three of the identified cytomegalovirus-associated TCR beta chains were confirmed in vitro to be specific for cytomegalovirus antigens. A later genetic analysis associated a missense DCLRE1C variant with V-gene and J-gene trimming of TCR beta chains, and an independent cohort replicated the association. A further reported finding was that TCR beta sequences accurately predicted the HLA-A and HLA-B alleles for most subjects in the first cohort. CMV serostatus was the only immune exposure information available for the cohort. In this cohort, only TCR beta chains were sequenced, and detectable features were limited by the absence of alpha or paired-chain data. Across donors, most TCR sequences were observed very rarely, whereas some public TCRs were present in many individuals. Specific HLA alleles were associated with over 15,000 TCR beta sequences at a false discovery rate of 0.05 in a later analysis. The authors suggested that the approach could potentially be generalized to other disease states and immunological phenotypes. Because HLA typing was unavailable for some donors at each locus, only the typed subset was used in association tests. Strong co-occurrence of HLA alleles, especially DR and DQ, made assigning TCR associations to individual alleles difficult. Linkage disequilibrium might explain the correlated functional status among segregating V segments, but an unknown experimental factor could not be excluded. According to a later analysis, TCR association rates differed among HLA loci, with DRB1 alleles showing the most associated TCRs and HLA-C alleles showing the fewest. In a later analysis, several top co-occurrence clusters were reported to appear linked to parvovirus B19, influenza, CMV and Epstein-Barr virus. An earlier analysis of approximately 600 of the donors showed that most TCR beta V segments appeared in productive rearrangements either about 90% or about 30% of the time, which broadly matched IMGT annotations.

The cohort was made up of 666 healthy bone marrow donors. All cohort members were sampled while nominally healthy, although unrecorded immune exposures were likely present. The donor tested CMV seropositive, placing the donor among the 289 seropositive members of the cohort. Every donor gave a peripheral blood sample, and the peripheral blood mononuclear cells from that sample were used for TCR beta sequencing. Genomic DNA was extracted from the blood cell samples with the Qiagen DNeasy Blood Extraction Kit. The receptor library was made with the immunoSEQ multiplex PCR assay. A mixture of 60 forward primers for TCR Vbeta segments and 13 reverse primers for TCR Jbeta segments was used in the multiplex PCR. Amplification of the CDR3 region of rearranged TCR beta genes was performed with a multiplex PCR assay on genomic DNA. The amplified TCR beta libraries were sequenced on the Illumina HiSeq System as 87-base-pair reads. Per the original workflow: A later analysis tallied some 79 million unique TCR beta chains across the 650 to 750 repertoires, and some 12 million of those chains were shared by two or more donors. Raw reads were error-corrected and collapsed into unique sequences with a nearest-neighbor algorithm that merged closely related sequences to remove PCR and sequencing errors. To assign V, D and J gene segments, CDR3 sequences were aligned to IMGT reference sequences. For a sequence to be retained, a match of at least six nucleotides to both a V gene segment and a J gene segment was required. Rearrangements were called productive when the CDR3 lacked stop codons and stayed in frame with V and J; all others were non-productive. Following IMGT convention, CDR3 was defined as the stretch from the second conserved V-encoded cysteine up to the conserved J-encoded phenylalanine. In an earlier analysis of some 550 of the donors, sequences lacking an unambiguous match to a single V gene segment were excluded. In an earlier analysis of a few hundred of the donors, V segments were called functional above 56.7% productive rearrangements and were called segregating when the between-donor standard deviation exceeded 5%. A statistical classification framework was developed to diagnose cytomegalovirus status using the catalog of TCR beta chain sequences. A later analysis assigned V and J genes by comparing TCR nucleotide sequences with IMGT/GENE-DB human TR gene sequences. A later analysis assigned CDR3 sequences and most-parsimonious VDJ recombination scenarios with the TCRdist pipeline. In a later analysis, every TCR beta chain was defined by the combination of its CDR3 amino acid sequence and its V-gene family, and reads without a unique V-gene family were dropped. In a later analysis, nearly 600 highly shared, low-generation-probability nucleotide sequences were removed to address suspected cross-contamination and a sequencing artifact. In a later analysis, a clonal expansion index for each public chain was calculated from normalized within-repertoire ranks of inferred template counts. Generation probabilities in a later analysis came from a VDJ recombination model fitted to out-of-frame rearrangements, and those results were checked against IGoR. Hypergeometric tests were used in a later analysis to score TCR-TCR, TCR-HLA and TCR-CMV co-occurrence, with a repertoire-size bias correction applied to the TCR pairs. To estimate false discovery rates, a later analysis permuted the HLA or CMV assignments 20 times. A later analysis grouped co-occurring TCRs with DBSCAN, adding TCRdist sequence similarity when clustering within HLA-allele-positive subsets. Repertoires with fewer than 30,000 or more than 120,000 public chains were left out of co-occurrence clustering, as were a handful of repertoires with anomalous nucleotide sharing. TCRdb's version of the immuneACCESS table is confined to in-frame rearrangements and falls short of the full clone set. An unresolved V gene accounts for under half of the shortfall where checked; the remainder is of unknown origin. That table supplies the V and J calls and clone size; D and trimming were determined from the DNA. The sample profile shows more than 95,000 clones; roughly 80% of them were found once. Of the sample, approximately 11% falls within the top ten clones.

The CDR3 measures 15 amino acids from cysteine to phenylalanine. Only the CDR3 region is kept as DNA, spanning 45 bases read in frame from base 1. Germline trimming amounts to 1 base on V and 2 bases on J, with 3 as the count of junction bases outside the gene matches. CDR1 and CDR2 (SGHTS, YDEGEE) derive from the germline V gene. To note about this clone: It has no known antigen specificity. Nothing much larger sits one base from this clone, and base qualities are not available.

Material: PBMCs. The receptor comes from a man aged 25 to 45 in good health and CMV-seropositive. The chain is encoded by TRBV5-8 joined to TRBJ2-5, with 9 bases aligning to TRBD2. The CDR3 reads CASSLLAGNQETQYF. The DNA sequence is given as TGTGCCAGCAGCTTGCTAGCGGGAAATCAAGAGACCCAGTACTTC.